This TCR beta chain is from a study of shared clonotypes between healthy human individuals. This CDR3 has 14 amino acids. Looked up from germline, CDR1 is MNHEY and CDR2 is SMNVEV (reference sequence). Trimming at V came to 4 bases and at J to 8 bases, leaving 10 bases not matched to a gene. Produced via immunoSEQ multiplex PCR; TCRdb's table is partial and in-frame only. Here the sample spans roughly 2.2 million clones, 80% to 95% being singletons. The chain couples TRBV27 to TRBJ1-2; 7 bases line up with TRBD1. Sequenced: naive CD4+ T cells from PBMCs. Subset denoted: CD45RA+ positively selected. The TCR originated in a man aged 18 to 29 in good health. Some clones in this sample may be carry-over from other donors' samples. The CDR3 region has the DNA TGTGCCAGCAGTTCAGACCAGGGGGTGGGGGGCTACACCTTC. It is translated as CASSSDQGVGGYTF.